These T cell receptor beta chains were read from a single sample in a study of cytomegalovirus exposure and HLA in healthy donors. The protocol was immunoSEQ multiplex PCR, while the TCRdb copy is restricted to in-frame clones and leaves out a portion. The table has some 120,000 clones, around 82% seen once. The sample taken for sequencing was PBMCs. The receptor set was obtained from a male donor in good health and CMV-seropositive. The CDR3 runs from the conserved cysteine through the conserved F or W. A D gene is named only where the DNA matches it firmly. The listing skips clone size in some rows; elsewhere it reads once, few, many or a size class.

NA | TRBJ1-4 | TRBV13 | TRBD1 | TGTGCCAGCAGGCGCCGGGACAGCGGAGAAAAACTGTTTTTT | CASRRRDSGEKLFF
NA | TRBJ2-5 | TRBV5-4 | TRBD2 | TGTGCCAGCAGCTGGCGGGGGGGAGAGACCCAGTACTTC | CASSWRGGETQYF
NA | TRBJ2-7 | TRBV6-1 | NA | TGTGCCAGCAGTGAGGTCAGGGTATCCGAGCAGTACTTC | CASSEVRVSEQYF
NA | TRBJ2-5 | TRBV7-9 | TRBD2 | TGTGCCAGCAGCTTAGGGGCTAGCGGGAGGGCCGGAGAGACCCAGTACTTC | CASSLGASGRAGETQYF
few | TRBJ2-2 | TRBV27 | TRBD1 | TGTGCCAGCAGTTGGACAGGGGGCCGGACCGGGGAGCTGTTTTTT | CASSWTGGRTGELFF
NA | TRBJ2-7 | TRBV28 | TRBD2 | TGTGCCAGCAGCCTTCTAGCGGGTTACAGGTACGAGCAGTACTTC | CASSLLAGYRYEQYF
NA | TRBJ1-3 | TRBV15 | NA | TGTGCCACCAGCAGAAACCCGTCAGGCTCTGGAAACACCATATATTTT | CATSRNPSGSGNTIYF
NA | TRBJ1-3 | TRBV5-4 | NA | TGTGCCAGCAGCCACCGGACAGATAGGGACACCATATATTTT | CASSHRTDRDTIYF
NA | TRBJ2-2 | TRBV30 | TRBD2 | TGTGCCTGTGATTCTAGCGGGAGGGGGGAGCTGTTTTTT | CACDSSGRGELFF
NA | TRBJ2-7 | TRBV4-1 | TRBD2 | TGCGCCAGCAGCTTCGGGACTAGCGGCCTATCCTACGAGCAGTACTTC | CASSFGTSGLSYEQYF
NA | TRBJ1-6 | TRBV7-6 | NA | TGTGCCAGCAGCTTAGCCAGGCCAAATTCACCCCTCCACTTT | CASSLARPNSPLHF
NA | TRBJ2-1 | TRBV6-5 | TRBD1 | TGTGCCAGTAGGAGGGACAGGGGTTACAATGAGCAGTTCTTC | CASRRDRGYNEQFF
NA | TRBJ2-2 | TRBV27 | TRBD1 | TGTGCCAGCGGATCTTATAGGGGGCGATCGGAGGCCGGGGAGCTGTTTTTT | CASGSYRGRSEAGELFF
NA | TRBJ2-7 | TRBV29-1 | NA | TGCAGCGTTGGACGCGGGTTGGGCTACGAGCAGTACTTC | CSVGRGLGYEQYF
few | TRBJ2-6 | TRBV30 | NA | TGTGCCTGGAGGTACAACTCTGGGGCCAACGTCCTGACTTTC | CAWRYNSGANVLTF
NA | TRBJ1-2 | TRBV14 | NA | TGTGCCAGCAGCCCCCCCGGGCAGGGTGGCTACACCTTC | CASSPPGQGGYTF
NA | TRBJ2-7 | TRBV5-4 | TRBD1 | TGTGCCAGCAGCTTTCAGGGGGCCGCCTACGAGCAGTACTTC | CASSFQGAAYEQYF
NA | TRBJ1-2 | TRBV11-2 | NA | TGTGCCAGCAGCGTGGCAGGGTGGGATGGCTACACCTTC | CASSVAGWDGYTF
NA | TRBJ2-1 | TRBV7-9 | NA | TGTGCCAGCTCCGCTGAGGGGGTGCAGTTCTTC | CASSAEGVQFF
NA | TRBJ2-3 | TRBV10-3 | TRBD1 | TGTGCCATCAGTGAGAATACCGGGACAGGGATCACAGATACGCAGTATTTT | CAISENTGTGITDTQYF
NA | TRBJ2-1 | TRBV19 | NA | TGTGCCAGTAGTACCGGACTTTACAATGAGCAGTTCTTC | CASSTGLYNEQFF
few | TRBJ1-2 | TRBV6-5 | NA | TGTGCCAGCAGCCCCAGGGAAGGTTATGGCTACACCTTC | CASSPREGYGYTF
NA | TRBJ1-1 | TRBV5-1 | NA | TGCGCCAGCAGCTTAACTGGGGGGGGTGAAGCTTTCTTT | CASSLTGGGEAFF
NA | TRBJ1-3 | TRBV19 | NA | TGTGCCAGTAGTCCAAACAGGGATCCAGGAAACACCATATATTTT | CASSPNRDPGNTIYF
NA | TRBJ2-7 | TRBV5-6 | TRBD2 | TGTGCCAGCAGCTTAGCGGGGGGAATCTCCTACGAGCAGTACTTC | CASSLAGGISYEQYF
NA | TRBJ2-2 | TRBV5-1 | NA | TGCGCCAGCAAACCCGAACCGGGGGTAGCGGCCGGGGAGCTGTTTTTT | CASKPEPGVAAGELFF
few | TRBJ2-7 | TRBV11-3 | NA | TGTGCCAGCAGCTTAGCCGGGCAGGGCTACGAGCAGTACTTC | CASSLAGQGYEQYF
NA | TRBJ2-1 | TRBV9 | NA | TGTGCCAGCAGCTCGAGCGCGGGATCCCACAATGAGCAGTTCTTC | CASSSSAGSHNEQFF
NA | TRBJ2-1 | TRBV15 | TRBD2 | TGTGCCACCGCCGGGGGGAACAATGAGCAGTTCTTC | CATAGGNNEQFF
NA | TRBJ1-3 | TRBV5-4 | TRBD1 | TGTGCCAGCAGCTTGGACAGGGGTTCTTCTGGAAACACCATATATTTT | CASSLDRGSSGNTIYF
NA | TRBJ1-3 | TRBV9 | NA | TGTGCCAGCAGCGTGTCAACAGGGTTCAACTCTGGAAACACCATATATTTT | CASSVSTGFNSGNTIYF
NA | TRBJ2-2 | TRBV10-3 | TRBD1 | TGTGCCATCAGTGAGTCGATGAGACAGGGGGCTTCGAACACCGGGGAGCTGTTTTTT | CAISESMRQGASNTGELFF
NA | TRBJ1-2 | TRBV27 | NA | TGTGCCAGCAGGGCAGGAGGCCGCGGCTACACCTTC | CASRAGGRGYTF
NA | TRBJ2-7 | TRBV2 | NA | TGTGCCAGCAGCCCTAACCACGAGCAGTACTTC | CASSPNHEQYF
NA | TRBJ2-2 | TRBV28 | TRBD2 | TGTGCCAGCAGTATCCCCGCGGGAGTAATCGGGGAGCTGTTTTTT | CASSIPAGVIGELFF
once | TRBJ2-5 | TRBV6-6 | TRBD2 | TGTGCCAGCAGTGGGAGGGGAGAGACCCAGTACTTC | CASSGRGETQYF
NA | TRBJ2-1 | TRBV5-8 | TRBD1 | TGTGCCAGCAGCTTGGGGACAGGGGTCTCCAATGAGCAGTTCTTC | CASSLGTGVSNEQFF
NA | TRBJ2-3 | TRBV30 | NA | TGTGCCTGGAGCGTAAGCACAGATACGCAGTATTTT | CAWSVSTDTQYF
few | TRBJ1-2 | TRBV6-5 | NA | TGTGCCAGCAGTTACCCCGGGTACTATGGCTACACCTTC | CASSYPGYYGYTF
once | TRBJ2-1 | TRBV14 | TRBD1 | TGTGCCAGCAGCCAAACGACAGGGATCAATGAGCAGTTCTTC | CASSQTTGINEQFF
few | TRBJ2-4 | TRBV6-5 | NA | TGTGCCAGCAGACTTAGCGCTCCCCAAAACATTCAGTACTTC | CASRLSAPQNIQYF